This T cell receptor beta chain was sequenced for a study of blood T cell repertoires in COVID-19. Study context: Samples came from the United States, Italy and Spain, spanning acute and convalescent COVID-19. PBMCs, B-cell-depleted T cells, or T cells were the source of the cDNA or gDNA that made up the material.

The J segment lost 2 bases and the V segment lost 5 bases, leaving 6 bases of the junction unmatched. This CDR3 is 17 amino acids long. Germline V CDR1 and CDR2: MNHEY, SMNVEV (reference sequence). Original methodology: How many nucleated cells were present was estimated from reference gene primer amplification. The method was immunoSEQ multiplex PCR; TCRdb's version includes in-frame clones alone and lacks a portion of them. D and trimming were read from the DNA, whereas the V and J calls and clone size are those reported in that table. The repertoire includes roughly 140,000 clones, roughly 82% of them detected once, and 6.5% to 9% sits in the top ten.

The chain joins TRBV27 to TRBJ2-2; 12 nucleotides line up with TRBD2. The sample consisted of peripheral blood. This TCR derives from a woman aged 50 to 60 in a cohort sampled during active or convalescent COVID-19. The CDR3 here is CASSILAGGSNTGELFF. In nucleotides, the CDR3 is TGTGCCAGCAGTATACTAGCGGGGGGCTCCAACACCGGGGAGCTGTTTTTT.